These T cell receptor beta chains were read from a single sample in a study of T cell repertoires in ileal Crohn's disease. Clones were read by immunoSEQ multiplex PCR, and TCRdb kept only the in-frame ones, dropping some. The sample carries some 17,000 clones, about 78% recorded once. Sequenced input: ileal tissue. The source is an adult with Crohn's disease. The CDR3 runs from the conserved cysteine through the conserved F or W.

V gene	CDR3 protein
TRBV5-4	CASSLPGGTSLYNEQFF
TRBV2	CASETPQGGTNSQPQHF
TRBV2	CASSPPRLAGGWKTQYF
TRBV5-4	CASSLGQSLGNEQYF
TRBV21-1	CASSNTNQGAEPQHF
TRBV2	CASTGTDPNQPQHF
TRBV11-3	CASSLVTGQGVGNTIYF
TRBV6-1	CASRDPGTSYEQYF
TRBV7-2	CASSFSAGDTQYF
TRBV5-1	CASSPTATNEKLFF
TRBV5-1	CASSLRDWTSGTYNEQFF
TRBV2	CASAGTGGETQYF
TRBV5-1	CASIEDGVNTEAFF
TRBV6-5	CASLGLRRETQYF
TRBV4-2	CASSQGTGRNEQFF
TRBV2	CASSGVGGAQHF
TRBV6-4	CASSDGGAYNEQFF
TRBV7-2	CASSLDHLRANEQFF
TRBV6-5	CASSYQDRNTDTQYF
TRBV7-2	CASSLDSNNYGYTF
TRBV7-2	CASSTDFRANEQFF
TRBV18	CASSPPGTGVYNEQFF
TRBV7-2	CASSLLLGELFF